A single T cell receptor (beta chain) is shown here with its context. Its antigen is not known. Only CD45RO-negative cells positively selected for CCR7 counted as naive CD8 cells, so terminally differentiated effector memory CD45RA+ cells were excluded. The sample comes from a study of shared clonotypes between healthy human individuals. Findings and caveats of the study: Clonotype sharing among donors, it was expected, would be affected by sequencing depth.

Deep-level running was used for the assay. Original data processing: Filtering differed because ImmunoSEQ produced junction-only sequences that carried no quality scores. Produced via immunoSEQ multiplex PCR; TCRdb's table is partial and in-frame only. V and J calls and clone size follow that table, whereas D and trimming were derived from the DNA. The sample gives about 580,000 clones, roughly 98% of which show up once; 0.3% is in the top ten. The CDR3 totals 15 residues. Per the germline V gene, CDR1 is SNHLY and CDR2 is FYNNEI. J lost 5 bases, V lost 5 bases, and 8 bases had no gene match. Sequenced material: naive CD8+ T cells sorted from blood. V usage is TRBV2 and J usage is TRBJ2-1, with TRBD2 matching 8 bases. The origin of this receptor is a man younger than 45 in good health. The CDR3 spells CASSTAGAVDNEQFF. The CDR3 DNA is TGTGCCAGCAGTACAGCGGGAGCGGTTGACAATGAGCAGTTCTTC.